This T cell receptor beta chain came from a study of blood T cells in healthy people across ages. As concerns this clonotype: The target antigen is unknown. A much larger clone sits a single nucleotide away, making a read error possible. Because it lacks the conserved phenylalanine or tryptophan at the end, this CDR3 is likely a read error.

Study-wide points: Per million T cells, TCR beta diversity dropped about linearly as age rose.

The V gene's germline CDR1 is DFQATT and CDR2 SNEGSKA (reference sequence). V lost 5 bases and J lost 5, with 10 bases in between. This CDR3 has 13 amino acids. A second PCR, run for roughly 7 to 12 cycles, used a sample-barcoded 5' primer plus a J-beta primer mix. With 12 random nucleotides, a template-switch adaptor tagged each individual cDNA molecule. TCRdb redid the calling of the 5' RACE reads with MiXCR, one entry per CDR3 protein. The repertoire holds roughly 650,000 distinct CDR3 sequences, 32% seen once, with approximately 15% in the top ten. The rearrangement links TRBV20-1 to TRBJ1-6; weak D call: TRBD1 (6 bases). The sequence derives from an elderly woman in good health. Sequenced input: blood. As DNA, the CDR3 is TGCAGTGCTGGGAAGGGGGATAATTCACCCCTCCACTGT. This encodes CSAGKGDNSPLHC.